The 30 T cell receptor beta chains below come from one sample, sequenced in a study of shared clonotypes between healthy human individuals. Measured with immunoSEQ multiplex PCR; TCRdb has only the in-frame clones, and not every one. The table includes about 2.1 million clones, 90% to 95% detected once. CD45RO-negative CD8 cells positively selected for CCR7 made up the naive population, which excluded terminally differentiated effector memory CD45RA+ cells. Sequencing was carried out using naive CD8+ T cells from PBMCs. The receptors originated from a man aged 18 to 29 in good health. Some clones in this sample may be carry-over from other donors' samples.

This clone has just one count. At one end the junction does not follow the germline gene, possibly because of a read error. This chain joins TRBV15 and TRBJ2-5, with a possible D match to TRBD2 (6 bases). The CDR3 consists of 15 residues. CDR1 LNHNV and CDR2 YYDKDF come from the germline V gene (reference sequence). The CDR3 sequence is CATSRDSREQGTQYF. In nucleotides, the CDR3 is TGTGCCACCAGCAGAGATAGCCGGGAGCAAGGGACCCAGTACTTC.

This clone was recorded only once. The rearrangement links TRBV7-3 to TRBJ2-7; possibly TRBD2 for D (6 bases). Germline CDR1 and CDR2: SGHTA and FQGTGA. V lost 5 bases and J lost 3, with 11 bases in between. There are 13 residues in the CDR3. The CDR3 DNA is TGTGCCAGCAGCCCGGGACTGGGCTACGAGCAGTACTTC. Its protein is CASSPGLGYEQYF.

CDR3 protein: CSVELGPYEQYF. CDR3 coding DNA: TGCAGCGTTGAGTTGGGACCTTACGAGCAGTACTTC. The rearrangement joins TRBV29-1 to TRBJ2-7, with D possibly being TRBD1 or TRBD2 (5 bases each). V was pared by 3 bases and J by 4 bases, with 10 bases between. Germline V CDR1 and CDR2: SQVTM, ANQGSEA. This CDR3 contains 12 residues.

This chain uses TRBV30 with TRBJ2-1, with a weak D call TRBD1 (5 bases). V was clipped by 2 bases and J by 12 bases, with 23 bases between them. The CDR3 is 15 amino acids. The germline V gene has CDR1 GTSNPN and CDR2 SVGIG (reference sequence). This chain's CDR3 is CAWSLRGQTPFWQFF. CDR3 in DNA: TGTGCCTGGAGTCTTAGGGGTCAGACCCCGTTTTGGCAGTTCTTC.

The chain links TRBV28 to TRBJ1-1; D not certain. The V gene's germline CDR1 is MDHEN and CDR2 SYDVKM. With 4 bases removed from V and 0 bases from J, the gap between germline ends came to 12 bases. CDR3 size: 15 residues. The CDR3 sequence is CASSYVAVMNTEAFF. The DNA for the CDR3 is TGTGCCAGCAGTTATGTGGCAGTTATGAACACTGAAGCTTTCTTT. The full variable domain, in which reference TRBV28 and TRBJ1-1 provide the parts outside the CDR3, is DVKVTQSSRYLVKRTGEKVFLECVQDMDHENMFWYRQDPGLGLRLIYFSYDVKMKEKGDIPEGYSVSREKKERFSLILESASTNQTSMYLCASSYVAVMNTEAFFGQGTRLTVV.

A remark on this clone: Other DNA sequences from this sample encode an identical CDR3 as well. The rearrangement links TRBV13 to TRBJ2-6, with D possibly matching TRBD1 (7 bases). Looked up from germline, CDR1 is PRHDT and CDR2 is FYEKMQ (reference sequence). This CDR3 is built from 15 residues. The ends were cut back, 5 bases at V and 3 bases at J, with 11 bases in the middle. The CDR3 is CASSPGGFGANVLTF. In DNA form, the CDR3 reads TGTGCCAGCAGCCCAGGGGGGTTTGGGGCCAACGTCCTGACTTTC.

The chain's CDR3 is CASSSGPTNYGYTF. CDR3 sequence (DNA): TGTGCCAGCAGCTCAGGTCCTACTAACTATGGCTACACCTTC. The chain combines TRBV7-9 with TRBJ1-2; D remains unclear. Germline V gene sequence: CDR1 SEHNR, CDR2 FQNEAQ (reference sequence). V lost 4 bases, J lost 0 bases, and 9 bases lay in between. The CDR3 is made up of 14 amino acids.

This rearrangement joins TRBV28 to TRBJ2-3, with D possibly matching TRBD1 (5 bases). The CDR3 is 15 amino acids. Trimming took 3 bases from V and 5 from J, leaving 15 bases between them. Germline V gives CDR1 MDHEN, CDR2 SYDVKM. The CDR3 is CASSFRAGSRDTQYF. In nucleotides, the CDR3 is TGTGCCAGCAGTTTTCGGGCAGGGTCGAGAGATACGCAGTATTTT.

The rearrangement uses TRBV18 and TRBJ2-1; possible D gene TRBD2, 6 bases. V was shortened by 6 bases and J by 6 bases, with 18 bases between the two germline ends. Per germline, CDR1 KGHSH and CDR2 LQKENI. This CDR3 has 15 amino acids. The CDR3 here is CASSQGGGPLNEQFF. In DNA, the CDR3 is TGTGCCAGCTCCCAGGGAGGAGGGCCCCTCAATGAGCAGTTCTTC.

The chain links TRBV19 to TRBJ2-6; D may match TRBD1 or TRBD2 (5 bases each). V shed 10 bases and J shed 4 bases, with 20 bases lying between them. The length of the CDR3 is 16 residues. Germline CDR1 and CDR2: LNHDA and SQIVND (reference sequence). CDR3: CATGSGPLGGANVLTF. The CDR3 region has the DNA TGTGCCACCGGCTCGGGACCCTTAGGAGGGGCCAACGTCCTGACTTTC.

V is TRBV23-1 and J is TRBJ1-5, with a tentative D call TRBD1 (5 bases). TRBV23-1 is given ORF status, its function remaining uncertain. The CDR3 consists of 16 residues. Trimming left V 1 base short and J 2 bases short, with 12 bases between. The CDR3, as DNA: TGCGCCAGCAGTCAATATCGGGGGGGAGGCAATCAGCCCCAGCATTTT. It yields the protein CASSQYRGGGNQPQHF.

This clone was seen once. The chain employs TRBV19 and TRBJ2-2; 7 nucleotides agree with TRBD1. The germline V gene encodes CDR1 LNHDA and CDR2 SQIVND (reference sequence). Trimming at V came to 9 bases and at J to 2 bases, leaving 6 bases not matched to a gene. The CDR3 contains 14 residues. The CDR3 nucleotides read TGTGCCAGCTTTGACAGGGACAACACCGGGGAGCTGTTTTTT. This gives the protein CASFDRDNTGELFF.

The chain employs TRBV7-9 and TRBJ2-5, with a tentative D call TRBD2 (6 bases). Trimming left V 5 bases short and J 2 bases short, with 12 bases between. The germline CDR1 and CDR2 sequences are SEHNR and FQNEAQ (reference sequence). The CDR3 is 14 residues long. CDR3 coding DNA: TGTGCCAGCAGCACCGCGGCGGGGCAAGAGACCCAGTACTTC. As protein: CASSTAAGQETQYF.

This clone was counted a single time. The chain employs TRBV30 and TRBJ2-7, with 14 positions matching TRBD2. The CDR3 runs to 15 residues. Germline values: CDR1 GTSNPN, CDR2 SVGIG (reference sequence). Losses at the gene ends were 3 bases for V and 7 bases for J; bases not matched to a gene: 8. CDR3 protein: CAWRVGTSGRSEQYF. CDR3 coding DNA: TGTGCCTGGAGAGTAGGGACTAGCGGGAGATCGGAGCAGTACTTC.

This clone showed up just a few times. This rearrangement joins TRBV25-1 to TRBJ1-1, with 7 bases identical to TRBD1. Germline V CDR1 and CDR2: MGHDK, SYGVNS. The CDR3 is made up of 15 amino acids. V shed 2 bases, J shed 7 bases, and the junction held 10 bases outside the gene matches. In nucleotides, the CDR3 is TGTGCCAGCAGTGAAAGGTTAGGGGGCGTCGGTGAAGCTTTCTTT. Residues: CASSERLGGVGEAFF.

This rearrangement joins TRBV5-1 to TRBJ2-1; TRBD1 aligns across 10 bases. This CDR3 has 16 residues. V was clipped by 1 base and J by 7 bases; unmatched bases: 8. In germline, CDR1 is SGHRS, CDR2 YFSETQ. DNA for the CDR3: TGCGCCAGCAGCTTGACGGGACAGGGGCCCGTAAATGAGCAGTTCTTC. This gives the protein CASSLTGQGPVNEQFF.

This chain links TRBV6-1 with TRBJ2-1; unclear D gene. The V and J ends lost 2 bases and 0 bases respectively, with 11 bases between them. The germline gives CDR1 MNHNS, CDR2 SASEGT. This CDR3 contains 16 residues. The CDR3 loop reads CASSEHLPGSYNEQFF. For the CDR3, the DNA is TGTGCCAGCAGTGAACACCTTCCGGGCTCCTACAATGAGCAGTTCTTC.

The V gene is TRBV2, the J gene TRBJ1-2; D perhaps matches TRBD1 (6 bases). CDR1 is SNHLY and CDR2 is FYNNEI in the germline V gene. V shed 4 bases and J shed 4 bases, with 10 bases lying between them. This CDR3 has 13 residues. CDR3 sequence reads: CASSVKGGYGYTF. As DNA, the CDR3 is TGTGCCAGCAGTGTAAAAGGGGGCTATGGCTACACCTTC. The variable domain in full, completed from reference TRBV2 and TRBJ1-2, reads EPEVTQTPSHQVTQMGQEVILRCVPISNHLYFYWYRQILGQKVEFLVSFYNNEISEKSEIFDDQFSVERPDGSNFTLKIRSTKLEDSAMYFCASSVKGGYGYTFGSGTRLTVV.

This clone appeared once. The V call is TRBV28, the J call TRBJ2-4; TRBD2 agrees at 10 bases. Germline CDR1 and CDR2: MDHEN and SYDVKM. CDR3 length: 17 residues. V trimming: 3 bases; J trimming: 7 bases; junction bases outside the gene matches: 12. CDR3 in amino acids: CASSFIPPSGSLNIQYF. The CDR3 DNA reads as TGTGCCAGCAGTTTTATTCCCCCTAGCGGGAGTTTGAACATTCAGTACTTC.

The chain joins TRBV7-9 to TRBJ1-2; 9 bases match TRBD1. Germline lookup yields CDR1 SEHNR and CDR2 FQNEAQ (reference sequence). CDR3 length equals 15 residues. Unmatched junction bases numbered 9, after V lost 4 bases and J lost 6 bases. The CDR3 DNA follows: TGTGCCAGCAGCTCGGGGACAGGGCCTATTAATGGCTACACCTTC. Its protein is CASSSGTGPINGYTF.

The CDR3 loop reads CASSPYRSEETQYF. CDR3 bases: TGTGCCAGCAGCCCCTATCGGAGCGAGGAGACCCAGTACTTC. The chain couples TRBV7-9 to TRBJ2-5; D is ambiguous. Germline assignment: CDR1 SEHNR and CDR2 FQNEAQ (reference sequence). The V end lost 5 bases, the J end lost 5 bases, and 15 bases lay between the germline ends. The CDR3 totals 14 residues.

The rearrangement links TRBV27 to TRBJ1-1; D is perhaps TRBD1 (5 bases). CDR3 length: 17 residues. Trimming pared 6 bases from V and 4 bases from J, leaving 24 bases between. Germline CDR1 MNHEY, CDR2 SMNVEV (reference sequence). CDR3 residues: CASSPFPGLHVGTEAFF. For the CDR3, the DNA is TGTGCCAGCAGCCCCTTCCCGGGACTTCACGTGGGCACTGAAGCTTTCTTT.

V is TRBV28 and J is TRBJ2-2, with D perhaps TRBD1 (6 bases). Germline V lookup: CDR1 MDHEN, CDR2 SYDVKM. The CDR3 consists of 14 residues. Between the trimmed V and J ends, which lost 6 bases and 5 bases, there was a span of 13 bases. CDR3 residues: CASSTTGWTGELFF. The CDR3 DNA follows: TGTGCCAGCAGCACAACAGGGTGGACCGGGGAGCTGTTTTTT.

The V and J genes are TRBV27 and TRBJ1-4; D call uncertain. The CDR3 extends over 14 amino acids. Trimming cost V 3 bases and J 7 bases, with 12 bases left between them. Per germline, CDR1 MNHEY and CDR2 SMNVEV (reference sequence). The CDR3 spells CASSLLPDLEKLFF. The CDR3 coding sequence is TGTGCCAGCAGTTTGTTACCGGACCTTGAAAAACTGTTTTTT.

Of note for this clone: Given a much more abundant clone one base away, this may be a read error. This sample includes further DNA sequences coding for the same CDR3. The chain employs TRBV27 and TRBJ2-7, with D hard to call. The CDR3 has 13 amino acids. CDR1 is MNHEY, CDR2 SMNVEV, per germline (reference sequence). The germline V and J ends were trimmed by 3 bases and 0 bases, with 6 bases remaining between them. CDR3 coding DNA: TGTGCCAGCAGTTTGGGTACCTCCTACGAGCAGTACTTC. This translates into CASSLGTSYEQYF.

A single count supports this clone. The V gene is TRBV4-1, the J gene TRBJ1-5, with D possibly being TRBD1 (5 bases). Germline V lookup: CDR1 MGHRA, CDR2 YSYEKL. The CDR3 loop spans 14 amino acids. Trimming shortened V by 5 bases and J by 6 bases, and 14 bases separated the two germline ends. This CDR3 is CASSDLGTTQPQHF. The DNA of the CDR3 is TGCGCCAGCAGCGATCTGGGGACCACTCAGCCCCAGCATTTT.

On this clone itself: An end of the junction does not agree with germline; a read error may underlie this. V and J are TRBV5-5 and TRBJ2-3, with 10 bases identical to TRBD2. In germline, CDR1 is SGHKS, CDR2 YYEKEE (reference sequence). CDR3 length: 17 amino acids. The CDR3 sequence: CASSSPRDTLAGDAQYF. DNA for the CDR3: TGTGCCAGCAGCTCCCCCCGGGACACCCTAGCGGGAGATGCGCAGTATTTT.

The chain uses TRBV5-1 and TRBJ1-2; tentative D call: TRBD1 (5 bases). The CDR3 is 16 residues long. CDR1 and CDR2 from the germline V gene are SGHRS and YFSETQ. V was shortened by 7 bases and J by 5 bases, with 24 bases between the two germline ends. The CDR3 loop is CASSEKAGGGWYGYTF. Written as DNA, the CDR3 is TGCGCCAGCTCCGAAAAGGCTGGTGGGGGATGGTATGGCTACACCTTC.

V usage is TRBV28 and J usage is TRBJ1-5, with D tentatively TRBD1 (6 bases). Between the trimmed V and J ends, which lost 5 bases and 6 bases, there was a span of 11 bases. The germline V gene has CDR1 MDHEN and CDR2 SYDVKM. This CDR3 contains 13 residues. The CDR3 DNA reads as TGTGCCAGCAGTGGTACAGGGAGTCAGCCCCAGCATTTT. The encoded protein is CASSGTGSQPQHF.

Note on this clone: Mismatch with germline at one junction end may stem from a read error. The gene calls are TRBV5-4 and TRBJ2-2, with TRBD1 identical over 8 bases. The CDR3 runs to 16 residues. CDR1 and CDR2 (germline): SGHNT, YYREEE (reference sequence). CDR3 residues: CASSLGRTGPTGELFF. DNA for the CDR3: TGTGCCAGCAGTTTGGGGAGGACAGGGCCCACCGGGGAGCTGTTTTTT.